This T cell receptor beta chain was obtained from a study of monozygotic twins with inflammatory bowel disease. Each sample had eight separate cDNA synthesis reactions. TCRdb reprocessed the 5' RACE reads, keeping one entry per CDR3 protein, no DNA. Recorded here are just over 300,000 distinct CDR3 sequences; the top ten clones represent 5.6%. Sequenced sample: blood. This sequence originates from a human donor with ulcerative colitis or Crohn's disease, or a healthy co-twin of an affected twin (not recorded which).

The CDR3 is CSATRMTHGNQPQHF. The chain combines TRBV20-1 with TRBJ1-5; TCRdb calls TRBD1, which cannot be checked without DNA. This CDR3 spans 15 amino acids. Germline lookup yields CDR1 DFQATT and CDR2 SNEGSKA (reference sequence).